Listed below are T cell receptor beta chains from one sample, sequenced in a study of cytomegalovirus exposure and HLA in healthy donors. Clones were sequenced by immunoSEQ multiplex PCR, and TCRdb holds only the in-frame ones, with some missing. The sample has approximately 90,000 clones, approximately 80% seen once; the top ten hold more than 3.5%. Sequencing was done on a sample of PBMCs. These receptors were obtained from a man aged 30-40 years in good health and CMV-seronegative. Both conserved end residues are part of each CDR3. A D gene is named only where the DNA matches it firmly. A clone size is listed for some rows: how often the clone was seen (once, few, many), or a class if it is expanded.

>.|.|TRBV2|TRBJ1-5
TGTGCCAGCAGAGCCGGGAACTATCAGCCCCAGCATTTT
CASRAGNYQPQHF
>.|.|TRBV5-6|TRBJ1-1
TGTGCCAGCAGCCTATACACTGAAGCTTTCTTT
CASSLYTEAFF
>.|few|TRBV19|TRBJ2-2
TGTGCCAGTAGTATGGGCAGGGGTGCCACCGGGGAGCTGTTTTTT
CASSMGRGATGELFF
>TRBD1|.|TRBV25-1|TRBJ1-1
TGTGCCAGCAGTCCCTCAGCAGGGGGGGCTTTCTTT
CASSPSAGGAFF
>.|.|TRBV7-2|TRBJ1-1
TGTGCCAGCAGCTTACGCACAGGGTCCCACTGGAACACTGAAGCTTTCTTT
CASSLRTGSHWNTEAFF
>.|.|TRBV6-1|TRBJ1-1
TGTGCCAGCAGTGAAGATGGAGAGACGGGTTGGCGTGCTTTCTTT
CASSEDGETGWRAFF
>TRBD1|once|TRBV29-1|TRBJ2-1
TGCAGCGTAGAGGGACAGGGCAAGAATGAGCAGTTCTTC
CSVEGQGKNEQFF
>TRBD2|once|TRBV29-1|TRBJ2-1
TGCAGCGTTGATGGTAGCGGGATTAATGAGCAGTTCTTC
CSVDGSGINEQFF
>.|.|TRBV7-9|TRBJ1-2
TGTTCCAGCAGCTTAGGAGGGGCAGGGGAAAACTATGGCTACACCTTC
CSSSLGGAGENYGYTF
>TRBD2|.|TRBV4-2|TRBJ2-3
TGTGCCAGCAGCCTCTCCCCGGGACTAGCGTCAGATACGCAGTATTTT
CASSLSPGLASDTQYF
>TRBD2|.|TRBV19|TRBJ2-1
TGTGCCAGTAGTAGAGTAGCGGGAGGCTACAATGAGCAGTTCTTC
CASSRVAGGYNEQFF